This T cell receptor (beta chain) was recovered during a study of long-term antiretroviral therapy in people with HIV. General study points: ART adherence, viral resistance and therapy changes went unrecorded.

Inclusion required at least two post-ART and at least one pre-ART PBMC samples. The samples comprised 1-10 million cryopreserved PBMC ahead of DNA extraction. The V end lost 5 bases, the J end lost 1 base, and 13 bases lay between the germline ends. The length of the CDR3 is 15 residues. Germline lookup yields CDR1 SEHNR and CDR2 FQNEAQ (reference sequence). Notes on this clone: The antigen is not known.

Sequencing used immunoSEQ v3.0 at survey level. TCRdb keeps only in-frame clones here, not all; method: immunoSEQ multiplex PCR. The sample has tens of thousands of clones; approximately 93% are singletons. The chain links TRBV7-9 to TRBJ2-3; perhaps TRBD1 as D (6 bases). This receptor was obtained from a woman between 35 and 50 years old with HIV. The starting material was unsorted PBMCs, obtained 7.6 years after starting antiretroviral therapy. CDR3 amino acids: CASSSTGSGTDTQYF. DNA for the CDR3: TGTGCCAGCAGCAGCACAGGGTCGGGCACAGATACGCAGTATTTT.